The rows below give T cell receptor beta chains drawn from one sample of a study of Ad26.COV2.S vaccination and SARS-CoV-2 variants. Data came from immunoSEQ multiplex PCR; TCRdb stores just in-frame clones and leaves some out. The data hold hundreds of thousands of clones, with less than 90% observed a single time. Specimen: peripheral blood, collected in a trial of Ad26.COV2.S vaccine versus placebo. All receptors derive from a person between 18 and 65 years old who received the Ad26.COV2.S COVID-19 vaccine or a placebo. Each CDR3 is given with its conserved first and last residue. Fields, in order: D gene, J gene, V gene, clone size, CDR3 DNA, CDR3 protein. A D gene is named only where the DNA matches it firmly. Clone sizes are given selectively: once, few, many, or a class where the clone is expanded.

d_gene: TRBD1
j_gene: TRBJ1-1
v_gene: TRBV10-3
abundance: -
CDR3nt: TGTGCCATCAGTGCCGGACAGGGAAGGACTGAAGCTTTCTTT
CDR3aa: CAISAGQGRTEAFF

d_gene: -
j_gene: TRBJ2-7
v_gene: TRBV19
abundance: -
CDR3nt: TGTGCCAGTAGTCTTATCGTGGAGGACGAGCAGTACTTC
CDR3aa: CASSLIVEDEQYF

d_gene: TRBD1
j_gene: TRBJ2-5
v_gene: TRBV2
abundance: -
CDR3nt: TGTGCCAGCAGTCCACGGACAGGGGACGAGACCCAGTACTTC
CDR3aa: CASSPRTGDETQYF

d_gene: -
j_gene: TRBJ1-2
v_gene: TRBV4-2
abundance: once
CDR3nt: TGTGCCAGCAGCCAAGATAGGAGGATTAACTATGGCTACACCTTC
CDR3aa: CASSQDRRINYGYTF

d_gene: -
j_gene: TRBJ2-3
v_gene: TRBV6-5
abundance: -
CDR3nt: TGTGCCAGCAGTTACACTAGTAACACAGATACGCAGTATTTT
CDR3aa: CASSYTSNTDTQYF

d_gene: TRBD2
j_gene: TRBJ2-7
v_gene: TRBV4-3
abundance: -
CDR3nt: TGCGCCAGCAGCCTTGGACTAGCGGAGCCCCCCGGCGAGCAGTACTTC
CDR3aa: CASSLGLAEPPGEQYF

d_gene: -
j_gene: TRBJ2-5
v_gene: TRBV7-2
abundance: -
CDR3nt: TGTGCCAGCAGCCCTAGTCTAGCGCTCCAAGAGACCCAGTACTTC
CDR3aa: CASSPSLALQETQYF

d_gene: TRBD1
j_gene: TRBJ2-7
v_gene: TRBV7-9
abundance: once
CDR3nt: TGTGCCAGCAGCTTGGAAGGGGGCAGGGCCGAGCAGTACTTC
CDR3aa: CASSLEGGRAEQYF

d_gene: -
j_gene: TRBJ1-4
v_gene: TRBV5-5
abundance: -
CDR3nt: TGTGCCAGCAGCTTGGTTCAAGGGATAGGGGAAAAACTGTTTTTT
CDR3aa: CASSLVQGIGEKLFF

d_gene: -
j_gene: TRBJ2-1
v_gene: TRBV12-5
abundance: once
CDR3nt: TGTGCTAGTGGTTTGGCCCTGGCTGGGTCAGGGAGAGGTGAGCAGTTCTTC
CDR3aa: CASGLALAGSGRGEQFF

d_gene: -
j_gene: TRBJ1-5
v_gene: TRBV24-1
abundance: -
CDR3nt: TGTGCCACCAGTGGAGAAGGAGGGCTTAATCAGCCCCAGCATTTT
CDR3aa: CATSGEGGLNQPQHF

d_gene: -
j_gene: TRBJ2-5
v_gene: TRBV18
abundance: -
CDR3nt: TGTGCCAGCTCACCAGGAGACCAAGAGACCCAGTACTTC
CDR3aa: CASSPGDQETQYF

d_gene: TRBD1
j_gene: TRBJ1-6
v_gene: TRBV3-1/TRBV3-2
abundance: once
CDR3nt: TGTGCCAGCAGCCAGGGACAGAGGGCCCTCCACTTT
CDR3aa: CASSQGQRALHF

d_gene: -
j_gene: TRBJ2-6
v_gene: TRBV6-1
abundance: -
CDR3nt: TGTGCCAGCAGTGAGAGTCGTGGCAGGGGAAACCCAGGGGCCAACGTCCTGACTTTC
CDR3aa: CASSESRGRGNPGANVLTF

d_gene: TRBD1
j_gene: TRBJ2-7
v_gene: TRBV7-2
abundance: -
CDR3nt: TGTGCCAGCAGCGTCCGGGACAGGGAGGCCTACGAGCAGTACTTC
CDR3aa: CASSVRDREAYEQYF

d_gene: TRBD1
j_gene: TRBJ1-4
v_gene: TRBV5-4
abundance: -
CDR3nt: TGTGCCAGCAGCCTTAGGGACAGTAGTGGGCAAAAACTGTTTTTT
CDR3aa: CASSLRDSSGQKLFF

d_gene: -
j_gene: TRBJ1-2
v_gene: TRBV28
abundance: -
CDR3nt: TGTGCCAGCAGCCCCAGCAGGGACTATGGCTACACCTTC
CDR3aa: CASSPSRDYGYTF

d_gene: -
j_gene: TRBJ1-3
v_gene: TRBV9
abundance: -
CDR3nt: TGTGCCAGCAGCGTCCGACCCGGAGTGGGAAACACCATATATTTT
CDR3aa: CASSVRPGVGNTIYF

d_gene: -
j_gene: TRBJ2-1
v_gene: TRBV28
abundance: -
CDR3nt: TGTGCCAGCGTCGGGACTGGGTACAATGAGCAGTTCTTC
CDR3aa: CASVGTGYNEQFF

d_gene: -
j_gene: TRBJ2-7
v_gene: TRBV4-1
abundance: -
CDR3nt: TGCGCCAGCAGCCAAGAGCGCCAGGGAGGCCAGGCTAAGCAGTACTTC
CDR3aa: CASSQERQGGQAKQYF

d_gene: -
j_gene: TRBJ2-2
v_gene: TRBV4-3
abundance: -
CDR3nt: TGCGCCAGCAGCCAAACCCCAGGAGTTCTCGCCGGGGAGCTGTTTTTT
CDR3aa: CASSQTPGVLAGELFF

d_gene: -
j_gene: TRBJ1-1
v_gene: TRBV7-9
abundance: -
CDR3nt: TGTGCCAGCAGCTTTGGGGCGAACACTGAAGCTTTCTTT
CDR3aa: CASSFGANTEAFF

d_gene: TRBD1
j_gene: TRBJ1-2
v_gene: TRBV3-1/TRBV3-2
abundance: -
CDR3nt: TGTGCCAGCAGCCAAGGGACAGGAGCTAACTATGGCTACACCTTC
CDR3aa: CASSQGTGANYGYTF

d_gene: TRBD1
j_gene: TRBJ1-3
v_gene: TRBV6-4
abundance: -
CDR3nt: TGTGCCAGCAATTCTAGGGACAGACCTCCTCTGGGGAACACCATATATTTT
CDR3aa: CASNSRDRPPLGNTIYF

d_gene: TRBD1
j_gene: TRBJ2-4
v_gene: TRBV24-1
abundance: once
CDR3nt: TGTGCCACGAGGACAGGGAAAAACATTCAGTACTTC
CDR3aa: CATRTGKNIQYF

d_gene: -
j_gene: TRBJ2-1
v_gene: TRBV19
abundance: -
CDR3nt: TGTGCCAGTAGTGAGTCAGGGAGCTCCTACAATGAGCAGTTCTTC
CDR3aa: CASSESGSSYNEQFF

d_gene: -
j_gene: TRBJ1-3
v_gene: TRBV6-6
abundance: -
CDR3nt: TGTGCCAGCAGTTACTCGGAGGCCCCCTCTGGAAACACCATATATTTT
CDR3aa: CASSYSEAPSGNTIYF

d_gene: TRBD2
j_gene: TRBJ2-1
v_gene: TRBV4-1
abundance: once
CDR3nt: TGCGCCAGCAGCCAACTCAGCGGGGGCTACAATGAGCAGTTCTTC
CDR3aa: CASSQLSGGYNEQFF

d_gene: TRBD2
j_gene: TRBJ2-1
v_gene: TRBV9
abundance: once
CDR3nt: TGTGCCAGCAGCGTCCGGGACTATTCATACAATGAGCAGTTCTTC
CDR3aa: CASSVRDYSYNEQFF

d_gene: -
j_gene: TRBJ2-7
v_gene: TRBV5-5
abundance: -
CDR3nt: TGTGCCAGCAGCTTTCCGGGGGAGGCCTACGAGCAGTACTTC
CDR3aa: CASSFPGEAYEQYF

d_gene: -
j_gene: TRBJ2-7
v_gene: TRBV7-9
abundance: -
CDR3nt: TGTGCCAGCAGCTTAGCGGGTGGCGGGGACGAGCAGTACTTC
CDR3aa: CASSLAGGGDEQYF

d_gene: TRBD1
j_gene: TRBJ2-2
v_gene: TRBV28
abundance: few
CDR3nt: TGTGCCAGCAGTTTCCCCGGGACAGATAACACCGGGGAGCTGTTTTTT
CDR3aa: CASSFPGTDNTGELFF

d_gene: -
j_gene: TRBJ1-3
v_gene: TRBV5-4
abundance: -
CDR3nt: TGTGCCAGCAGCTTGGGGGGATTCTCTGGAAACACCATATATTTT
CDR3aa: CASSLGGFSGNTIYF

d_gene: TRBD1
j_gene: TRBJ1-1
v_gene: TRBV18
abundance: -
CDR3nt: TGTGCCAGCTCAGCCGGGACAGAGAACACTGAAGCTTTCTTT
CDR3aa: CASSAGTENTEAFF

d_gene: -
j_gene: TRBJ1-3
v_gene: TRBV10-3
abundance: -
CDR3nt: TGTGCCATCAGTGAGTTCGGACGAAATGGTGGAAACACCATATATTTT
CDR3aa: CAISEFGRNGGNTIYF

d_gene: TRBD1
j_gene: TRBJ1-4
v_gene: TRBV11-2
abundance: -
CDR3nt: TGTGCCAGCAGCTTAAGTAGTGGGACAGGGAACGAAAAACTGTTTTTT
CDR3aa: CASSLSSGTGNEKLFF

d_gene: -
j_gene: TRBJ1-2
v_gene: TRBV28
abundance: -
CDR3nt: TGTGCCAGCAGTCCCCCGGACACCTTCTATGGCTACACCTTC
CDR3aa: CASSPPDTFYGYTF

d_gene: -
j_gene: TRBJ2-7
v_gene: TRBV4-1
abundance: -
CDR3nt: TGCGCCAGCAGCCAGACACTAGACGAGCAGTACTTC
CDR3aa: CASSQTLDEQYF

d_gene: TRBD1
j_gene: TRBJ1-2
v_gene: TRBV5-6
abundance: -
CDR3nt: TGTGCCAGCAGCTCCGGGACAGGGGACGGCTACACCTTC
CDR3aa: CASSSGTGDGYTF

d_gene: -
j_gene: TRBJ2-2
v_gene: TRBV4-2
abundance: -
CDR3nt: TGTGCCAGCAGCCAAACGCAGAGCGCGAACACCGGGGAGCTGTTTTTT
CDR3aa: CASSQTQSANTGELFF